This record covers a single T cell receptor beta chain. Profiled with immunoSEQ multiplex PCR; TCRdb holds only in-frame clones, not every one. The table has under 150,000 clones, roughly 89% seen once. The sample comes from a study of PD-L1 blockade in urothelial cancer. Looking at the study overall: Blood samples contained a median about 150,000 T cells.

V trimming: 4 bases; J trimming: 3 bases; junction bases outside the gene matches: 6. Germline V gene data show CDR1 as SGHDT and CDR2 as YYEEEE. CDR3 size: 15 residues. The time point here: peripheral blood 6 weeks after treatment start. The sequence derives from a man between 60 and 75 years old with urothelial cancer. This chain joins TRBV5-6 and TRBJ1-5; 8 bases align to TRBD1. The material was PBMCs, obtained around atezolizumab (anti-PD-L1) treatment. The CDR3 coding sequence is TGTGCCAGCAGCGTGACAGGGGTCACCAATCAGCCCCAGCATTTT. This sequence encodes CASSVTGVTNQPQHF.